These T cell receptor beta chains were read from a single sample in a study of T cell responses to AZD1222 COVID-19 vaccine. Clones were read by immunoSEQ multiplex PCR, and TCRdb kept only the in-frame ones, dropping some. The data contain roughly 140,000 clones, roughly 93% of them singletons. Material: peripheral blood, obtained after recovery from COVID-19. These TCRs come from an adult who had recovered from COVID-19. CDR3s include the opening cysteine and the closing phenylalanine or tryptophan. The order of the fields is clone size, CDR3 length, D gene, J gene, V gene, CDR3 protein, CDR3 DNA. A D gene is named only where the DNA matches it firmly. A row's size may be missing; if present it is once, few, many or a size class.

.,15,.,TRBJ2-2,TRBV28,CASSLGGAVTGELFF,TGTGCCAGCAGTTTAGGGGGCGCGGTCACCGGGGAGCTGTTTTTT
.,13,.,TRBJ2-7,TRBV5-1,CASSSVGSNEQYF,TGCGCCAGCAGCTCGGTAGGGAGTAACGAGCAGTACTTC
.,12,.,TRBJ1-1,TRBV12-3/TRBV12-4,CASSLGNTEAFF,TGTGCCAGCAGTTTAGGGAACACTGAAGCTTTCTTT
.,20,.,TRBJ1-5,TRBV5-5,CASSPRLVGTGVNSNQPQHF,TGTGCCAGCAGCCCCAGGTTGGTAGGGACCGGAGTGAATAGCAATCAGCCCCAGCATTTT
.,15,TRBD2,TRBJ2-7,TRBV27,CASLPHRGGSYEQYF,TGTGCCAGCTTGCCCCACCGCGGGGGTTCCTACGAGCAGTACTTC
.,14,.,TRBJ2-3,TRBV9,CASSVERITNTQYF,TGTGCCAGCAGCGTAGAGAGAATAACGAATACGCAGTATTTT
once,14,TRBD2,TRBJ2-7,TRBV10-2,CASRTSGRAPEQYF,TGCGCCAGCAGGACTAGCGGGAGGGCCCCCGAGCAGTACTTC
.,17,TRBD2,TRBJ2-1,TRBV25-1,CASSDRSGSSRQFEQFF,TGTGCCAGCAGTGATCGGAGCGGGAGCTCACGACAATTTGAGCAGTTCTTC
.,14,TRBD2,TRBJ2-2,TRBV5-1,CASSLAGGYGELFF,TGCGCCAGCAGCTTGGCCGGGGGGTACGGGGAGCTGTTTTTT
.,14,.,TRBJ1-4,TRBV5-4,CASSPRGPNEKLFF,TGTGCCAGCAGCCCCCGGGGTCCTAATGAAAAACTGTTTTTT
.,13,.,TRBJ2-7,TRBV12-3/TRBV12-4,CASGPQGTYEQYF,TGTGCCAGCGGGCCTCAGGGAACCTACGAGCAGTACTTC
.,16,TRBD2,TRBJ2-1,TRBV3-1/TRBV3-2,CASTIGMGLGYNEQFF,TGTGCCAGCACCATTGGTATGGGACTAGGGTACAATGAGCAGTTCTTC
.,16,.,TRBJ2-1,TRBV4-1,CASSPRGRGSYNEQFF,TGCGCCAGCAGCCCGAGGGGTCGGGGCTCCTACAATGAGCAGTTCTTC
.,15,.,TRBJ1-4,TRBV19,CASTPGGLEHEKLFF,TGTGCCAGTACCCCGGGGGGACTGGAACATGAAAAACTGTTTTTT
.,13,.,TRBJ1-6,TRBV5-1,CASKYGGNSPLHF,TGCGCCAGCAAGTACGGGGGGAATTCACCCCTCCACTTT
.,14,.,TRBJ1-1,TRBV4-1,CASSQELAGREAFF,TGCGCCAGCAGCCAAGAGTTAGCGGGGAGGGAAGCTTTCTTT
.,13,.,TRBJ1-1,TRBV19,CASRPLSGTEAFF,TGTGCCAGCCGACCGCTGTCGGGCACTGAAGCTTTCTTT
once,16,TRBD1,TRBJ1-5,TRBV19,CASSSTGRRINQPQHF,TGTGCCAGTAGTTCGACAGGGCGAAGGATCAATCAGCCCCAGCATTTT
.,17,.,TRBJ2-6,TRBV5-1,CASSLARGPFGANVLTF,TGCGCCAGCAGCTTGGCCCGGGGGCCGTTCGGGGCCAACGTCCTGACTTTC
.,18,TRBD1,TRBJ1-1,TRBV11-2,CASSLVAIYGQGRTEAFF,TGTGCCAGCAGCTTAGTCGCAATTTACGGACAGGGAAGGACTGAAGCTTTCTTT
once,15,TRBD2,TRBJ2-2,TRBV3-1/TRBV3-2,CASSQTGTRGGELFF,TGTGCCAGCAGCCAGACCGGGACTAGAGGCGGGGAGCTGTTTTTT
.,16,TRBD2,TRBJ2-1,TRBV7-3,CASSLAGTSGYNEQFF,TGTGCCAGCAGCTTGGCCGGGACTAGCGGATACAATGAGCAGTTCTTC
.,15,TRBD2,TRBJ2-1,TRBV27,CASSPSGSPYNEQFF,TGTGCCAGCAGTCCCAGCGGGAGCCCCTACAATGAGCAGTTCTTC
.,12,.,TRBJ2-3,TRBV7-9,CASSRRPDTQYF,TGTGCCAGCAGCCGTCGTCCAGATACGCAGTATTTT
.,16,.,TRBJ1-1,TRBV30,CAWSDDSFSMNTEAFF,TGTGCCTGGAGTGATGACAGTTTCAGCATGAACACTGAAGCTTTCTTT
.,14,.,TRBJ2-1,TRBV3-1/TRBV3-2,CASSQDGIYNEQFF,TGTGCCAGCAGCCAAGACGGGATTTACAATGAGCAGTTCTTC
.,14,.,TRBJ2-3,TRBV16,CASRRRGCTDTQYF,TGTGCCAGCAGACGTCGGGGCTGCACAGATACGCAGTATTTT
once,14,.,TRBJ1-5,TRBV6-5,CASSGTDNYQPQHF,TGTGCCAGCAGCGGTACCGACAACTATCAGCCCCAGCATTTT
once,15,TRBD2,TRBJ2-3,TRBV19,CASRRGPSGTDTQYF,TGTGCCAGTCGCCGGGGGCCTAGCGGGACAGATACGCAGTATTTT
.,16,.,TRBJ2-7,TRBV11-2,CASSLDRGRLSYEQYF,TGTGCCAGCAGCTTAGACAGGGGTAGACTCTCCTACGAGCAGTACTTC
once,17,TRBD1,TRBJ1-1,TRBV19,CASSIVHRGRIRAEAFF,TGTGCCAGTAGTATAGTCCACAGGGGGCGCATAAGGGCTGAAGCTTTCTTT
once,12,.,TRBJ2-3,TRBV5-1,CASSMAADTQYF,TGCGCCAGCAGCATGGCCGCAGATACGCAGTATTTT
.,14,.,TRBJ1-4,TRBV6-7,CANLLDGVNEKLFF,TGTGCCAACCTACTAGACGGGGTTAATGAAAAACTGTTTTTT
.,15,.,TRBJ1-6,TRBV9,CASSPNSAASSPLHF,TGTGCCAGCAGCCCTAATTCGGCTGCGAGTTCACCCCTCCACTTT
once,15,.,TRBJ2-1,TRBV5-1,CASTLEDSSYNEQFF,TGCGCCAGCACCCTCGAGGACTCCTCCTACAATGAGCAGTTCTTC
.,13,.,TRBJ1-1,TRBV19,CASSIVGYTEAFF,TGTGCCAGTAGTATAGTTGGGTACACTGAAGCTTTCTTT
.,16,TRBD2,TRBJ2-1,TRBV12-5,CASGSASGRAVHEQFF,TGTGCTAGTGGTTCTGCTAGCGGGAGGGCCGTCCATGAGCAGTTCTTC
.,13,.,TRBJ2-7,TRBV5-6,CASSLKTHYEQYF,TGTGCCAGCAGCTTGAAGACACACTACGAGCAGTACTTC
.,13,.,TRBJ1-5,TRBV4-1,CASSLNRDQPQHF,TGCGCCAGCAGCCTAAACAGGGATCAGCCCCAGCATTTT
.,13,TRBD2,TRBJ2-7,TRBV30,CAWETSGAYEQYF,TGTGCCTGGGAGACTAGCGGGGCCTACGAGCAGTACTTC
.,12,.,TRBJ2-1,TRBV11-3,CASSPRLGEQFF,TGTGCCAGCAGCCCCAGACTTGGAGAGCAGTTCTTC
.,15,.,TRBJ1-6,TRBV28,CASSLSGGVNSPLHF,TGTGCCAGCAGTTTATCCGGAGGGGTCAATTCACCCCTCCACTTT
.,16,TRBD1,TRBJ2-1,TRBV19,CASSIPGQGADNEQFF,TGTGCCAGTAGTATCCCGGGACAGGGGGCCGACAATGAGCAGTTCTTC
.,19,TRBD1,TRBJ2-7,TRBV4-1,CASSHRTGPLGSRSYEQYF,TGCGCCAGCAGCCATCGGACAGGACCACTGGGGAGCCGCTCCTACGAGCAGTACTTC
few,14,.,TRBJ2-7,TRBV7-9,CASRKVGPPYEQYF,TGTGCCAGCAGGAAAGTAGGGCCCCCCTACGAGCAGTACTTC
.,15,.,TRBJ1-5,TRBV2,CASSEARESNQPQHF,TGTGCCAGCAGTGAAGCCAGAGAAAGCAATCAGCCCCAGCATTTT
.,11,.,TRBJ2-7,TRBV3-1/TRBV3-2,CASSLGYEQYF,TGTGCCAGCAGCCTAGGCTACGAGCAGTACTTC
.,14,.,TRBJ2-2,TRBV18,CASSPDRNTGELFF,TGTGCCAGCTCACCCGACAGAAACACCGGGGAGCTGTTTTTT